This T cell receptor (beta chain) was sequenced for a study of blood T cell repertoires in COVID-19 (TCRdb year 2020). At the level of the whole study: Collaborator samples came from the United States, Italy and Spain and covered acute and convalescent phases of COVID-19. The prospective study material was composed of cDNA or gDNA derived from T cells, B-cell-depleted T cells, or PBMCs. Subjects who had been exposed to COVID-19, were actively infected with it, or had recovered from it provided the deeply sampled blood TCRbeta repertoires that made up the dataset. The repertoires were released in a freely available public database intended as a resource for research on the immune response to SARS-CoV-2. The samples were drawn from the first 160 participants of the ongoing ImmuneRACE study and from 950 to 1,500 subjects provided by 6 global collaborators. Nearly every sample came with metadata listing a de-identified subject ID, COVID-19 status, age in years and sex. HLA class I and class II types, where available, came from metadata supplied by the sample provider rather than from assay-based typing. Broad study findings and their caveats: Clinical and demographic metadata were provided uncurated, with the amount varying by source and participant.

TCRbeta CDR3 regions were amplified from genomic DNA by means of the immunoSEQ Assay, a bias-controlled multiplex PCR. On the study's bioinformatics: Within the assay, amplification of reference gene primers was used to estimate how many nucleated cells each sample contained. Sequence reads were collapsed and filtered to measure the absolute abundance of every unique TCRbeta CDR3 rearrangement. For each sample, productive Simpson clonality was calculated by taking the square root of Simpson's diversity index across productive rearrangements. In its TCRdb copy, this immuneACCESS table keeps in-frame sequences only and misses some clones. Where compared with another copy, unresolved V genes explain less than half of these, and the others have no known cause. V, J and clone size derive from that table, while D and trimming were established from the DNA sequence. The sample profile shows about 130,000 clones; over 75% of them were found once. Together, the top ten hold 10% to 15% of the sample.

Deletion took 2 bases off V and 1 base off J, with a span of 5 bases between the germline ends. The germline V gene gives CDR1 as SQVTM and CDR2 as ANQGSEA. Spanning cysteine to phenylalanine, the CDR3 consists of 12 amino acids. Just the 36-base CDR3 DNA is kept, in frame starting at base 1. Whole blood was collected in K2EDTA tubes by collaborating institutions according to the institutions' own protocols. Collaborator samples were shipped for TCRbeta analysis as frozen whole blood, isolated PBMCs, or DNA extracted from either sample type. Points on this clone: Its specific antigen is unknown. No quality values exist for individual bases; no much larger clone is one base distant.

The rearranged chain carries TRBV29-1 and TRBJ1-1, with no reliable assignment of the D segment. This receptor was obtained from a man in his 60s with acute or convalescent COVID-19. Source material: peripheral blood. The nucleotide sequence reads TGCAGCGTTGAACGAGCGAACACTGAAGCTTTCTTT. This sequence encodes CSVERANTEAFF.